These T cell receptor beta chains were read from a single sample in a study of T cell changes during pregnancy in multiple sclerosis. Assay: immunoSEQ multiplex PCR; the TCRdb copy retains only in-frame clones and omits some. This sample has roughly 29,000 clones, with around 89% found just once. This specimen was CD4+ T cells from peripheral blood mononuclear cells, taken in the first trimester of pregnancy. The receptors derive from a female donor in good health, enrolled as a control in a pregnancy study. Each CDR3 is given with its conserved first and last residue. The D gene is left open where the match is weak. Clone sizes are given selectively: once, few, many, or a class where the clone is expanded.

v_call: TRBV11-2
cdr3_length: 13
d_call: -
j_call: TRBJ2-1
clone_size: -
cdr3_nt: TGTGCCAGCAGCCCACAAGGTAGGGGCGAGCAGTTCTTC
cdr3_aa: CASSPQGRGEQFF

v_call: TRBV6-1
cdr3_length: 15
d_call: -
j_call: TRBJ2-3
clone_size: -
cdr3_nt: TGTGCCAGCAGTGACTGGGCCCTCGGCACAGATACGCAGTATTTT
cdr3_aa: CASSDWALGTDTQYF

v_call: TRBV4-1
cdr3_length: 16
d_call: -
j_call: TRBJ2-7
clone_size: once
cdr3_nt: TGCGCCAGCAGCTCTCGCGGGGCCACGGTGATGGGCGAGCAGTACTTC
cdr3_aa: CASSSRGATVMGEQYF

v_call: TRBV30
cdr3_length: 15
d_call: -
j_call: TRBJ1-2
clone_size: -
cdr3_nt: TGTGCCTGGAGCAGAACCTTAGCAGGGGACGGCGGCTACACCTTC
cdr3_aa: CAWSRTLAGDGGYTF

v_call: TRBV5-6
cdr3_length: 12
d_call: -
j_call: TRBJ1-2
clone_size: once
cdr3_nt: TGTGCCAGCAGACGGGCCACAGGGGGCTACACCTTC
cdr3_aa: CASRRATGGYTF

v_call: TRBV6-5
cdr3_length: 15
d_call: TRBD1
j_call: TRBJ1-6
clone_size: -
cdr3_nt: TGTGCCAGCAGTAAACCCGGGACAGATAATTCACCCCTCCACTTT
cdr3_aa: CASSKPGTDNSPLHF

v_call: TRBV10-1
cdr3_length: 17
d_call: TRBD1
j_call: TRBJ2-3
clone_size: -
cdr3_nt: TGCGCCAGTTCCCAAACCCGACAGGGGTCGGGCACAGATACGCAGTATTTT
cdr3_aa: CASSQTRQGSGTDTQYF

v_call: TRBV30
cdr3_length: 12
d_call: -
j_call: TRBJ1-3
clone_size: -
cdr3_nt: TGTGCCTATCGGAGTCCCGGAAACACCATATATTTT
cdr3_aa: CAYRSPGNTIYF

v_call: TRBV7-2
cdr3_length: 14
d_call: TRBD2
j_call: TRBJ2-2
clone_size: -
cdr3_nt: TGTGCCAGCAGCTTTGGGCGGGGGGCCGGGGAGCTGTTTTTT
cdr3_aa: CASSFGRGAGELFF

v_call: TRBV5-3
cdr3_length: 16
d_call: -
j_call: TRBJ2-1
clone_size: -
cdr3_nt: TGTGCCAGAAGCTCGTCGCTTCCCGGTATTCACAATGAGCAGTTCTTC
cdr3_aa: CARSSSLPGIHNEQFF

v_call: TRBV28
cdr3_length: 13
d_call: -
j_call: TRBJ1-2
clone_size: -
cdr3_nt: TGTGCCAGCAGTTTAGACCGGGTCGATGGCTACACCTTC
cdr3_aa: CASSLDRVDGYTF

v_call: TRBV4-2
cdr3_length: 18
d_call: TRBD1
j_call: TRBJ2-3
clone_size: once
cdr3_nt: TGTGCCAGCAGCCGAACAAGCCGGGCAGGGGGTTTCGCAGATACGCAGTATTTT
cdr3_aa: CASSRTSRAGGFADTQYF

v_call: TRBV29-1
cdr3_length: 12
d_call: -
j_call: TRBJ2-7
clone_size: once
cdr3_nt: TGCAGCGTTGAGAGCGGGTCCTACGAGCAGTACTTC
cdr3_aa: CSVESGSYEQYF

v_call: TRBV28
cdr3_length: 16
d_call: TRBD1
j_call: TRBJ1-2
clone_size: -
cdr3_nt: TGTGCCAGCAGTTTAGGACAGGGAGGGGGTTCTGATGGCTACACCTTC
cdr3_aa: CASSLGQGGGSDGYTF

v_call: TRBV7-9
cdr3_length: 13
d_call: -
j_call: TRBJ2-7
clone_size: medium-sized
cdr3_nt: TGTGCCAGCAGCCATACAGGGTTTGACGAGCAGTACTTC
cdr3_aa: CASSHTGFDEQYF